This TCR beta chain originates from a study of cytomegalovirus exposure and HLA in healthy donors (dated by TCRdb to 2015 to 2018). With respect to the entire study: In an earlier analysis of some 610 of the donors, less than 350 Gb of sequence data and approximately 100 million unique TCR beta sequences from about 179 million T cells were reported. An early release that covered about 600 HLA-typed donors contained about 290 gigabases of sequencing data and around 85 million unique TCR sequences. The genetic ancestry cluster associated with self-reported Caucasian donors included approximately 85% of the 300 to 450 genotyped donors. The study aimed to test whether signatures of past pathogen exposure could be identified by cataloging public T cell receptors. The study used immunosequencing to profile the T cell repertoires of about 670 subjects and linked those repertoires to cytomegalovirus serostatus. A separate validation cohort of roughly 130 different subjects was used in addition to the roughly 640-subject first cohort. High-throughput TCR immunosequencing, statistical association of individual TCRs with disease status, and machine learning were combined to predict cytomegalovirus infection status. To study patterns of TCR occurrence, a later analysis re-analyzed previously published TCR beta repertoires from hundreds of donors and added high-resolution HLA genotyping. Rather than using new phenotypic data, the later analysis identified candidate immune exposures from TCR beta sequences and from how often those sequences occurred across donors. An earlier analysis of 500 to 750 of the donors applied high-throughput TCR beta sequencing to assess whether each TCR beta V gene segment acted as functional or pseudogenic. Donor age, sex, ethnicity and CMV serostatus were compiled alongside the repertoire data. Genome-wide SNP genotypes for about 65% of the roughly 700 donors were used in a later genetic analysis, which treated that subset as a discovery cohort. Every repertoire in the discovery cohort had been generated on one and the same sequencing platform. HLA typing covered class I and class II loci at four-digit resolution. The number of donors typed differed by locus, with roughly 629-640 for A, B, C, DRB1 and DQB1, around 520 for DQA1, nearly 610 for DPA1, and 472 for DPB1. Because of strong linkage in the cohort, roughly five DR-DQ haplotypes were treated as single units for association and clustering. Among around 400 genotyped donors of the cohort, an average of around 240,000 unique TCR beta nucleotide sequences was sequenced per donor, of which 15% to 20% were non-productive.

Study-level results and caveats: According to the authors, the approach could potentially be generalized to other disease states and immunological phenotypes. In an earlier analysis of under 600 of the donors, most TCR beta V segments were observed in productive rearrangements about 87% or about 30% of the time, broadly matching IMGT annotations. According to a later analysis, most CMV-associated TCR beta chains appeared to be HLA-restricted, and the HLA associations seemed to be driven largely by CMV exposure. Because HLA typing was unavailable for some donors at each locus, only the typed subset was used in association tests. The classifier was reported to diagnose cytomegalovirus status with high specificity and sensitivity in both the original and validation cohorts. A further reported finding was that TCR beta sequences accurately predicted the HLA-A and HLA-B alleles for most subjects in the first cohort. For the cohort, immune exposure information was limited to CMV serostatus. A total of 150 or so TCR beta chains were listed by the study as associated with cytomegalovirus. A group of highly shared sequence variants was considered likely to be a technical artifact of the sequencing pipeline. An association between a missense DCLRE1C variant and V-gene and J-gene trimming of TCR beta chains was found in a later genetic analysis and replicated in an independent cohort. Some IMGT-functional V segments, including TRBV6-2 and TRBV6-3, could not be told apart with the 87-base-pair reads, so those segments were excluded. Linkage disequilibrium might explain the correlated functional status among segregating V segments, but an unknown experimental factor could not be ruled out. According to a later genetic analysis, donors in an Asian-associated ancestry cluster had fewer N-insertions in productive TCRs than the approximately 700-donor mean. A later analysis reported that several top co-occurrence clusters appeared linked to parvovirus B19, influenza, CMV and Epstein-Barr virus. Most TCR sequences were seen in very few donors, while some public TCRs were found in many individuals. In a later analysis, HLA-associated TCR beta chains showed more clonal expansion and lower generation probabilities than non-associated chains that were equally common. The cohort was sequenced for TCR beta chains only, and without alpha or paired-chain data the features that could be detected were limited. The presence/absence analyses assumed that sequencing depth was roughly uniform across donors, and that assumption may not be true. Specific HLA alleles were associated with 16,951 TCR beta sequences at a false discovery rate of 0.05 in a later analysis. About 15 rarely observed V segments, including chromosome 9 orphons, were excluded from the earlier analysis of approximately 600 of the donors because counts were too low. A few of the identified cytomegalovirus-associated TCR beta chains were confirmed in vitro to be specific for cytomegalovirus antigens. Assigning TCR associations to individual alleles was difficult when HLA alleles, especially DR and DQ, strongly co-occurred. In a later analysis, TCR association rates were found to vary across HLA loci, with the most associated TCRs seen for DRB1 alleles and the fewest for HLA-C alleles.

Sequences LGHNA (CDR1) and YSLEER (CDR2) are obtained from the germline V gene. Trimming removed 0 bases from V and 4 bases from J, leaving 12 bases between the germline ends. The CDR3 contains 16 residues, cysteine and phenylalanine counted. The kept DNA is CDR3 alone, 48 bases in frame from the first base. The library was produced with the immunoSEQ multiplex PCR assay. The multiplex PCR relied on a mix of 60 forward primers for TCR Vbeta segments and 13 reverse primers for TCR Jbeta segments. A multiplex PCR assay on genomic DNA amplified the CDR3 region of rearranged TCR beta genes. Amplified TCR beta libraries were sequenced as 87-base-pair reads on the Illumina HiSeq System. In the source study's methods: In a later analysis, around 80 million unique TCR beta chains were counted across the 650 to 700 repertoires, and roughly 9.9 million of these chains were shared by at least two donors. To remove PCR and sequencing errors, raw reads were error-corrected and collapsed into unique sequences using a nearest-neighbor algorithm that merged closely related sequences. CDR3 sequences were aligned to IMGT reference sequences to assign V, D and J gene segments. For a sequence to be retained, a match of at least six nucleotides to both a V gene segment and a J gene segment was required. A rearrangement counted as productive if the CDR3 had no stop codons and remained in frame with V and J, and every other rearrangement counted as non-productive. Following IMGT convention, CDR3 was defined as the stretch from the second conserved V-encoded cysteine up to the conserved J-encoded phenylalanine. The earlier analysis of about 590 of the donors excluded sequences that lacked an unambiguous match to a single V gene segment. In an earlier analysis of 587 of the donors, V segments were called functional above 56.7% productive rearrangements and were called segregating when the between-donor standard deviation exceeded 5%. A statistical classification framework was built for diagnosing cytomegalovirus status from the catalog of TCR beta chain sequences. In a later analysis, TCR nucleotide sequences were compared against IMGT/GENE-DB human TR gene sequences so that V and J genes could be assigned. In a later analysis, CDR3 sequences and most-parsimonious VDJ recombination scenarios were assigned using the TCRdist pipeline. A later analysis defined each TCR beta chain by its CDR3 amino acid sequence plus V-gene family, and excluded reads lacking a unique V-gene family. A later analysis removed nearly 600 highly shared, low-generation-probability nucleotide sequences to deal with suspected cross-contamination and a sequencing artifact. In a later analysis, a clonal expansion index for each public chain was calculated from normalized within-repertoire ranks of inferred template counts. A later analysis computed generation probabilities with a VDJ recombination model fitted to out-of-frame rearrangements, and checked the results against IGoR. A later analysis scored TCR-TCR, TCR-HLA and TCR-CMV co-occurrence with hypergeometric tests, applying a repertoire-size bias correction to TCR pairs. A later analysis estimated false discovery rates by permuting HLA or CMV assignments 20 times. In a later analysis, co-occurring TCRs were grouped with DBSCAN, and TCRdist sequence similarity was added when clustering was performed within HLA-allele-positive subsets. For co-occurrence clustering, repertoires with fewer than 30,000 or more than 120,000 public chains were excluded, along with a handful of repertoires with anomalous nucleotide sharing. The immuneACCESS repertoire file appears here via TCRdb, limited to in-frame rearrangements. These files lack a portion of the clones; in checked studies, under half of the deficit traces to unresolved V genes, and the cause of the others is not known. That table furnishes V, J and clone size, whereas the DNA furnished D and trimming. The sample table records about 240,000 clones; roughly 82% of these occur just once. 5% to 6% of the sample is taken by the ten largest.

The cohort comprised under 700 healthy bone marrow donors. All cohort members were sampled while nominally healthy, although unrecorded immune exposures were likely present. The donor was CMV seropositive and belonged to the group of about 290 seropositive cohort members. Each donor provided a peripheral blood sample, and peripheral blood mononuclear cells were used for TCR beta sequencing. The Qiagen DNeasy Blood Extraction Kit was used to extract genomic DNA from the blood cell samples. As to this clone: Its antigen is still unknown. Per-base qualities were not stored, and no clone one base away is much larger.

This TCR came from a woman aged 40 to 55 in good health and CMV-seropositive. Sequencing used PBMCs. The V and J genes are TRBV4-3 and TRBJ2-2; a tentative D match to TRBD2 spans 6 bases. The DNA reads TGCGCCAGCAGCCAAGAGGCTAGCGTGGTCACCGGGGAGCTGTTTTTT. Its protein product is CASSQEASVVTGELFF.